This note documents a single T cell receptor beta chain sequence. What it recognizes is unknown. This record comes from a study of OX40 agonist ivuxolimab in advanced cancers. Findings and caveats of the study: Expanded clones were, on average, more numerous among CD8+ T cells than CD4+.

This CDR3 has 15 amino acids. The germline gives CDR1 LGHNA, CDR2 YSLEER. V was trimmed by 1 base and J by 0 bases, leaving 9 bases between them. Using immunoSEQ multiplex PCR, the repertoire was profiled, and TCRdb retains in-frame clones only, with some absent. The profile covers about 69,000 clones, with around 91% appearing a single time and about 10% taken by the ten largest. The receptor's source is an adult with an advanced solid tumor such as melanoma, head and neck, liver or kidney cancer. The J gene is TRBJ1-1, the V gene TRBV4-3; D call uncertain. This sample comprised CD4+ or CD8+ T cells sorted from blood, obtained in a trial of the OX40 agonist ivuxolimab. The CDR3 DNA reads TGCGCCAGCAGCCAAGTCAGGAGTTTGAACACTGAAGCTTTCTTT. Translating gives CASSQVRSLNTEAFF.